The entry below gives a single T cell receptor beta chain sequence along with its context. What it recognizes is unknown. The recently defined diagnostic criteria for definite or probable disease were met by the Susac syndrome patients. The data stem from a study of CD8 T cells in Susac syndrome. General study points: An acknowledgment was made by the study that its TCR sequencing and HLA analysis involved relatively few individuals.

This CDR3 has 15 residues. J lost 5 bases, V lost 2 bases, and 9 bases had no gene match. Germline loops: CDR1 MDHEN, CDR2 SYDVKM. An input of 0.5 to 1 ug of RNA was subjected to reverse transcription using random hexamers. immunoSEQ multiplex PCR amplified TCR beta CDR3 across 54 Vbeta, 13 Jbeta. TCRdb fed the immunoSEQ multiplex PCR reads into MiXCR, producing one record per CDR3 protein. The sample lists some 180,000 distinct CDR3 sequences, roughly 90% occurring once. Specimen: CD4+ T cells from PBMCs. The chain links TRBV28 to TRBJ2-7; TRBD1 agrees at 7 bases. This TCR derives from a human donor with Susac syndrome. In nucleotides, the CDR3 is TGTGCCAGCAGTTTAGTCCAGGGGGTATCAGACGAGCAGTACTTC. Translated, it gives CASSLVQGVSDEQYF. The variable domain in full, with the rest retrieved from reference TRBV28 and TRBJ2-7, is DVKVTQSSRYLVKRTGEKVFLECVQDMDHENMFWYRQDPGLGLRLIYFSYDVKMKEKGDIPEGYSVSREKKERFSLILESASTNQTSMYLCASSLVQGVSDEQYFGPGTRLTVT.